Sequencing of this T cell receptor beta chain was carried out in a study of cytomegalovirus exposure and HLA in healthy donors (dated by TCRdb to the late 2010s). Study-wide context: A later analysis indicated that the 120 or so validation repertoires were generated on the platform also employed for the approximately 700 repertoires of the first cohort. High-throughput TCR immunosequencing, statistical association of individual TCRs with disease status, and machine learning were combined to predict cytomegalovirus infection status. A separate validation cohort of over a hundred different subjects was used in addition to the 666-subject first cohort. The study aimed to test whether cataloging public T cell receptors could reveal signatures of past pathogen exposure.

Separate from the approximately 700-subject first cohort, the validation cohort of roughly 110 subjects was the group to which the donors belonged. Comment on this clone: Its binding antigen is unknown. Per-base quality was not reported, and no clone a single base away is much larger than it.

Preparation of the library involved the immunoSEQ multiplex PCR assay. For the original study's pipeline: A statistical classification framework was built to diagnose cytomegalovirus status from the catalog of TCR beta chain sequences. TCRdb's version of the immuneACCESS table is confined to in-frame rearrangements and falls short of the full clone set. An unresolved V gene accounts for under half of the shortfall where checked; the remainder is of unknown origin. V and J calls and clone size follow that table, whereas D and trimming were derived from the DNA. Present in this sample are 150,000 to 200,000 clones, approximately 81% of which were seen just once. The top ten clones comprise about a sixth of the sample. CDR1 and CDR2 (SGHKS, YYEKEE) derive from the germline V gene (reference sequence). Trimming takes 1 base from V and 7 bases from J, and the germline ends sit 12 bases apart. Its CDR3 holds 13 amino acids, cysteine through phenylalanine. The kept DNA is CDR3 alone, 39 bases in frame from the first base.

Results and caveats for the whole study, not just this receptor: Cytomegalovirus status was reported to be diagnosed by the classifier with high specificity and sensitivity in both the original and validation cohorts. In vitro tests confirmed that a few of the cytomegalovirus-associated TCR beta chains recognize cytomegalovirus antigens. While some public TCRs were present in many individuals, most TCR sequences turned up only very rarely across donors. The study gave a list of under 200 TCR beta chains associated with cytomegalovirus. The validation cohort had no HLA typing available for a later analysis, so co-occurrence within that cohort was assessed over all 110 or so repertoires. The authors suggested that the approach could potentially be generalized to other disease states and immunological phenotypes. Subsequent analysis determined that TCRs grouped into clusters in the first cohort also showed a tendency toward co-occurrence across the 130 or so validation repertoires, and about 93% of cluster scores exceeded 0.

The V and J segments used are TRBV5-5 and TRBJ2-7; no D gene can be assigned with confidence. The sample taken for sequencing was PBMCs. The source is a man younger than 35 in good health and CMV-seropositive. CDR3 protein: CASSLINPGEQYF. Here is the DNA: TGTGCCAGCAGCTTGATCAATCCCGGGGAGCAGTACTTC. This CDR3, with the reference TRBV5-5 and TRBJ2-7 proteins standing in past its ends, gives the full variable domain DAGVTQSPTHLIKTRGQQVTLRCSPISGHKSVSWYQQVLGQGPQFIFQYYEKEERGRGNFPDRFSARQFPNYSSELNVNALLLGDSALYLCASSLINPGEQYFGPGTRLTVT.